This TCR beta chain was captured in a study of Ad26.COV2.S vaccination and SARS-CoV-2 variants. Study at large: Administration of Ad26.COV2.S was intramuscular, either once or twice 56 days apart.

Findings and limits, study-wide: Assessments of TCR breadth and depth may have underestimated the total T cell responses.

Germline CDR1 SGHVS, CDR2 FNYEAQ. V lost 4 bases, J lost 0 bases, and 8 bases stayed unmatched. The CDR3 is 16 residues long. With regard to this clone: Its antigen is unknown.

Treatment here: roughly 20 received Ad26.COV2.S at low or high dose, single or two shots; about 5 received placebo; per-sample allocation not given. Specimen acquisition occurred on day 63 following the initial vaccine or placebo injection. Recruitment in Boston yielded a donor of adult age, 18-55 years. Ad26 vector vaccine expressed Wuhan-strain SARS-CoV-2 spike. Repertoires were generated with immunoSEQ multiplex PCR, while TCRdb's copy carries only in-frame clones and drops some. The repertoire holds fewer than 900,000 clones, with around 92% as singletons. This sequence was found in a person between 18 and 59 years old who received the Ad26.COV2.S COVID-19 vaccine or a placebo. Sequenced material: peripheral blood, taken in a trial of Ad26.COV2.S vaccine versus placebo. The chain links TRBV7-6 to TRBJ1-1; 7 bases are shared with TRBD1. The CDR3 here is CASSYGQDFMNTEAFF. The CDR3 nucleotides read TGTGCCAGCAGCTACGGACAGGATTTCATGAACACTGAAGCTTTCTTT.